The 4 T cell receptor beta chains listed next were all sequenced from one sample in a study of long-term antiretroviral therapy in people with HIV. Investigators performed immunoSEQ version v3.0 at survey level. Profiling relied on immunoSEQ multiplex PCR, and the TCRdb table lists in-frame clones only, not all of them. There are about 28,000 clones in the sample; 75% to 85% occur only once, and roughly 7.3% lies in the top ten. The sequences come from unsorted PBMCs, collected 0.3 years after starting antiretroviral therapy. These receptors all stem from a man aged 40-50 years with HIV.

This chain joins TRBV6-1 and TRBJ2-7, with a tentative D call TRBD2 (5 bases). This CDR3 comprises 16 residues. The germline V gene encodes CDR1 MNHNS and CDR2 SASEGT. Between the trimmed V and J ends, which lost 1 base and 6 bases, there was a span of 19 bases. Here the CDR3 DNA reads TGTGCCAGCAGTGAAGTGGCGAATTGGGGAGTACGCGAGCAGTACTTC. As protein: CASSEVANWGVREQYF.

CDR3 sequence reads: CASSVGLAGEGETQYF. Written as DNA, the CDR3 is TGTGCCAGCAGCGTGGGACTAGCGGGAGAGGGAGAGACCCAGTACTTC. This chain uses TRBV9 with TRBJ2-5; 14 bases line up with TRBD2. V lost 2 bases, J lost 4 bases, and 4 bases stayed unmatched. Germline assignment: CDR1 SGDLS and CDR2 YYNGEE. The CDR3 covers 16 residues.

Here the CDR3 reads CASSELLTGARYF. DNA for the CDR3: TGTGCCAGCAGTGAACTCTTGACGGGGGCACGGTACTTC. The chain employs TRBV25-1 and TRBJ2-4; D may match TRBD1 or TRBD2 (6 bases each). Looked up from germline, CDR1 is MGHDK and CDR2 is SYGVNS. Trimming stripped 2 bases from V and 15 bases from J, with 17 bases between. The CDR3 is 13 residues long.

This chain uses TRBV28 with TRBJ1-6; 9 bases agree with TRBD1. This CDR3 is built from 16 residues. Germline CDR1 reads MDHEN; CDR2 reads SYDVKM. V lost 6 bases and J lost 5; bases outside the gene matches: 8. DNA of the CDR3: TGTGCCAGCAGGCTTCCCGGGACAGGGAATAATTCACCCCTCCACTTT. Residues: CASRLPGTGNNSPLHF.